This T cell receptor (beta chain) was observed in a study of blood T cell repertoires in COVID-19 (dated by TCRdb to the early 2020s). At the level of the whole study: Collaborator samples came from the United States, Italy and Spain and covered acute and convalescent phases of COVID-19. The material from the prospective study consisted of cDNA or gDNA derived from T cells, B-cell-depleted T cells, or PBMCs. Deeply sampled blood TCRbeta repertoires from subjects exposed to, actively infected with, or recovered from COVID-19 were included in the dataset. The repertoires were released in a freely available public database meant as a resource for research on the immune response to SARS-CoV-2. Samples came from the ongoing ImmuneRACE study (first 160 participants) plus 1,254 subjects from 6 global collaborators. Nearly every sample came with metadata listing a de-identified subject ID, COVID-19 status, age in years and sex. Where available, HLA class I and class II types were taken from metadata supplied by the sample provider and were not determined by assay-based typing.

The full study reports these points: How much clinical and demographic metadata was included differed by source and by participant, and the metadata was provided uncurated.

The sample holds one count of this clone. This clone's antigen is unknown. Within one base of it there is no much larger clone, and no base qualities were kept. TCRbeta CDR3 regions were amplified from genomic DNA by means of the immunoSEQ Assay, a bias-controlled multiplex PCR. Concerning the study's data processing: Nucleated cell counts per sample were estimated from amplification of reference gene primers within the assay. To quantify the absolute abundance of each unique TCRbeta CDR3 rearrangement, sequence reads were collapsed and filtered. For each sample, productive Simpson clonality was calculated as the square root of Simpson's diversity index over productive rearrangements. TCRdb mirrors the immuneACCESS table, restricted to in-frame sequences. Some clones are absent from its copies; in checked studies, under half trace to an unresolved V gene, and the reason for the others is unknown. V, J and clone size were drawn from that table, and D and trimming were deduced from the DNA. The table for this sample lists approximately 72,000 clones; roughly 90% of them were counted only once. The top ten hold approximately 29% of the sample.

Collaborating institutions collected whole blood in K2EDTA tubes following their own protocols. For TCRbeta analysis, collaborators shipped samples as frozen whole blood, isolated PBMCs, or DNA extracted from either of those sample types. The sequence derives from a man over 45 with acute or convalescent COVID-19. Sequenced material: peripheral blood.

The CDR3 region reads CASSMRTGVLNEQFF. The nucleotides are TGTGCCAGTAGTATGCGGACAGGGGTATTGAATGAGCAGTTCTTC. Recombination connected TRBV19 to TRBJ2-1; 9 central nucleotides agree with TRBD1. The CDR3 runs 15 amino acids, cysteine and phenylalanine included. Only the CDR3 DNA stays, 45 bases, in frame from base 1. Clipping removes 3 bases from V and 7 bases from J, with 7 as the unmatched junction base count. Looking up the germline V gene (reference sequence) yields CDR1 LNHDA and CDR2 SQIVND.